These 32 T cell receptor beta chains were sequenced from one sample in a study of T cell repertoires in cytomegalovirus infection. MiXCR, run by TCRdb on the reads, gives a single entry per CDR3 protein. The sample holds 510,000 or so distinct CDR3 sequences, more than 20% seen once. Sequencing was carried out using PBMCs. Receptors were obtained from a human donor in good health (CMV status not recorded). Some clones in this sample may be carry-over from other donors' samples.

V and J are TRBV9 and TRBJ1-1, with D hard to call. CDR1 is SGDLS and CDR2 is YYNGEE in the germline V gene. V lost 1 base and J lost 4, with 8 bases in between. This CDR3 has 13 residues. The chain's CDR3 is CASSVSGVTEAFF. The CDR3 DNA reads as TGTGCCAGCAGCGTAAGTGGGGTCACTGAAGCTTTCTTT.

The chain combines TRBV7-4 with TRBJ2-1; tentatively, D is TRBD2 (5 bases). Germline CDR1 reads SGHVT; CDR2 reads SQSDAQ. The CDR3 has 14 amino acids. V was clipped by 1 base and J by 6 bases, with 10 bases between them. The CDR3 loop is CASSLGGLFNEQFF. CDR3 nucleotide sequence: TGTGCCAGCAGCTTAGGAGGGCTGTTCAATGAGCAGTTCTTC. Full variable domain (rest looked up from reference TRBV7-4 and TRBJ2-1): GAGVSQSPRYKVAKRGRDVALRCDSISGHVTLYWYRQTLGQGSEVLTYSQSDAQRDKSGRPSGRFSAERPERSVSTLKIQRTEQGDSAVYLCASSLGGLFNEQFFGPGTRLTVL.

The chain joins TRBV19 to TRBJ2-7, with 14 nucleotides matching TRBD2. This CDR3 has 15 residues. The V segment lost 5 bases and the J segment 10 bases; nucleotides outside the gene matches: 10. CDR1 is LNHDA and CDR2 is SQIVND in the germline V gene (reference sequence). CDR3 sequence reads: CASSQQGTSGRCQYV. CDR3 nucleotide sequence: TGTGCCAGTAGTCAGCAGGGGACTAGCGGGAGATGTCAGTACGTC.

The chain is built from TRBV10-3 and TRBJ2-3; 7 bases match TRBD1. After removal of 3 bases from V and 5 bases from J, the junction contained 8 bases not matched to a gene. This CDR3 has 15 residues. The V gene's germline CDR1 is ENHRY and CDR2 SYGVKD. CDR3 DNA sequence: TGTGCCATCAGTGATTGGGGACAGCTGAGAGATACGCAGTATTTT. Amino acid sequence: CAISDWGQLRDTQYF.

This clonotype was observed a few times. The chain links TRBV7-3 to TRBJ2-7; D is perhaps TRBD1 (5 bases). This CDR3 comprises 15 residues. The V end was cut by 2 bases, the J end by 3 bases, with 14 bases between. Germline lookup yields CDR1 SGHTA and CDR2 FQGTGA. The CDR3 DNA is TGTGCCAGCAGCTTAGACGGAACAGGAGACTACGAGCAGTACTTC. This codes for CASSLDGTGDYEQYF.

The chain couples TRBV11-2 to TRBJ1-4; D call uncertain. Germline loops: CDR1 SGHAT, CDR2 FQNNGV. CDR3 length: 15 amino acids. Trimming stripped 3 bases from V and 5 bases from J, with 13 bases between. CDR3 residues: CASSFGRFLNEKLFF. The CDR3 region has the DNA TGTGCCAGCAGCTTTGGCCGGTTTCTGAATGAAAAACTGTTTTTT.

The V and J genes are TRBV19 and TRBJ1-5; maybe TRBD1 (6 bases). The V end lost 5 bases, the J end lost 5 bases, and 13 bases lay between the germline ends. Germline V gives CDR1 LNHDA, CDR2 SQIVND (reference sequence). This CDR3 has 14 residues. The CDR3 DNA is TGTGCCAGTAGTTCCCAGGGGACGCATCAGCCCCAGCATTTT. It specifies CASSSQGTHQPQHF.

The rearrangement links TRBV6-6 to TRBJ1-2; maybe TRBD1 (6 bases). The CDR3 is 15 amino acids. In germline, CDR1 is MNHNY, CDR2 SVGAGI (reference sequence). The V end lost 6 bases, the J end lost 6 bases, and 20 bases lay between the germline ends. The CDR3 sequence: CASRRTVYHWDGYTF. DNA of the CDR3: TGTGCCAGCAGGAGGACAGTCTACCACTGGGATGGCTACACCTTC.

This clonotype was observed a few times. The CDR3 DNA follows: TGCGCCAGCAGTCAACCGTGGCCCCCAGGGGGAACAGATACGCAGTATTTT. Translated: CASSQPWPPGGTDTQYF. The V and J genes are TRBV23-1 and TRBJ2-3, with 7 nucleotides matching TRBD1. TRBV23-1 counts as an open reading frame of uncertain function. CDR3 size: 17 residues. J gave up 3 bases and V 2 bases, and 11 bases lay outside the gene matches.

V is TRBV12-5 and J is TRBJ2-1; 7 nucleotides align to TRBD2. CDR3 length: 15 residues. The V segment lost 3 bases and the J segment 4 bases; nucleotides outside the gene matches: 6. Germline V gene sequence: CDR1 LGHNT, CDR2 FRNRAP. CDR3 sequence reads: CASGLRREYYNEQFF. The CDR3 coding sequence is TGTGCTAGTGGTTTAAGGCGGGAGTATTACAATGAGCAGTTCTTC.

The chain uses TRBV27 and TRBJ1-2; maybe TRBD1 (6 bases). Germline V CDR1 and CDR2: MNHEY, SMNVEV (reference sequence). This CDR3 contains 13 residues. V was pared by 6 bases and J by 6 bases, with 14 bases between. For the CDR3, the DNA is TGTGCCAGCAGGTTCTCACAGGGAAATGGCTACACCTTC. Translating it yields CASRFSQGNGYTF.

This clonotype was seen many times. The rearrangement joins TRBV7-2 to TRBJ2-7; D not certain. This CDR3 is built from 14 residues. CDR1 SGHTA and CDR2 FQGNSA come from the germline V gene. The germline V and J ends were trimmed by 3 bases and 0 bases, with 9 bases remaining between them. CDR3: CASSFGGLSYEQYF. The DNA for the CDR3 is TGTGCCAGCAGCTTCGGCGGTCTCTCCTACGAGCAGTACTTC.

This clonotype appeared many times. The chain recombines TRBV7-9 with TRBJ2-3; D possibly corresponds to TRBD2 (5 bases). CDR3 length: 15 residues. Germline CDR1 reads SEHNR; CDR2 reads FQNEAQ (reference sequence). The ends were cut back, 1 base at V and 4 bases at J, with 12 bases in the middle. In DNA form, the CDR3 reads TGTGCCAGCAGCTTAGGAGGGCGATACCCAGATACGCAGTATTTT. This gives the protein CASSLGGRYPDTQYF.

This clonotype has only a few counts. The chain uses TRBV7-9 and TRBJ1-1, with 11 bases that match TRBD1. V was pared by 5 bases and J by 3 bases, with 5 bases of the junction left unmatched. The CDR3 runs 15 residues. The germline gives CDR1 SEHNR, CDR2 FQNEAQ (reference sequence). As DNA, the CDR3 is TGTGCCAGCAGCCATGGACAGGGGGCGGACACTGAAGCTTTCTTT. Amino acids: CASSHGQGADTEAFF. Using reference TRBV7-9 and TRBJ1-1 for the parts outside the CDR3, the full variable domain is DTGVSQNPRHKITKRGQNVTFRCDPISEHNRLYWYRQTLGQGPEFLTYFQNEAQLEKSRLLSDRFSAERPKGSFSTLEIQRTEQGDSAMYLCASSHGQGADTEAFFGQGTRLTVV.

The rearrangement uses TRBV11-2 and TRBJ1-3; D uncertain. Germline CDR1 reads SGHAT; CDR2 reads FQNNGV. The CDR3 runs to 14 residues. Trimming left V 3 bases short and J 0 bases short, with 6 bases between. CDR3 nucleotide sequence: TGTGCCAGCAGCTTTCTGGACTCTGGAAACACCATATATTTT. This translates into CASSFLDSGNTIYF. Full variable domain (remainder filled in from reference TRBV11-2 and TRBJ1-3): EAGVAQSPRYKIIEKRQSVAFWCNPISGHATLYWYQQILGQGPKLLIQFQNNGVVDDSQLPKDRFSAERLKGVDSTLKIQPAKLEDSAVYLCASSFLDSGNTIYFGEGSWLTVV.

This clonotype was counted ten times or more. The J gene is TRBJ2-5, the V gene TRBV7-2, with D perhaps TRBD1 or TRBD2 (5 bases each). Germline-derived CDR1 and CDR2 are SGHTA and FQGNSA. This CDR3 comprises 14 residues. V was clipped by 2 bases and J by 5 bases, with 12 bases between them. In DNA, the CDR3 is TGTGCCAGCAGCTTAAGGGGAGTGGGGGAGACCCAGTACTTC. Its protein is CASSLRGVGETQYF. Supplemented by reference TRBV7-2 and TRBJ2-5, the full variable domain reads GAGVSQSPSNKVTEKGKDVELRCDPISGHTALYWYRQSLGQGLEFLIYFQGNSAPDKSGLPSDRFSAERTGGSVSTLTIQRTQQEDSAVYLCASSLRGVGETQYFGPGTRLLVL.

V and J are TRBV12-3 or TRBV12-4 and TRBJ1-3; D possibly corresponds to TRBD1 (6 bases). The CDR3 extends over 17 amino acids. The germline V and J ends were trimmed by 0 bases and 0 bases, with 12 bases remaining between them. The CDR3 loop reads CASSLAGHLLSGNTIYF. The DNA of the CDR3 is TGTGCCAGCAGTTTAGCGGGACACCTTCTCTCTGGAAACACCATATATTTT.

This clonotype occurred a few times. The V call is TRBV4-3, the J call TRBJ2-6, with 9 bases matching TRBD1. This CDR3 comprises 17 residues. Germline CDR1 LGHNA, CDR2 YSLEER. J lost 2 bases, V lost 4 bases, and 6 bases had no gene match. CDR3 nucleotide sequence: TGCGCCAGCAGCCCCCCGGGACAGGGAGCTGGGGCCAACGTCCTGACTTTC. Translating gives CASSPPGQGAGANVLTF.

This clonotype was observed once. The CDR3 DNA sequence: TGCAGTGCTAGAGATATAAGGGGAGAAGAGACCCAGTACTTC. The encoded protein is CSARDIRGEETQYF. V gene TRBV20-1 combines with J gene TRBJ2-5; perhaps D is TRBD1 or TRBD2 (5 bases each). Germline CDR1 DFQATT, CDR2 SNEGSKA (reference sequence). The V end was cut by 0 bases, the J end by 3 bases, with 11 bases between. This CDR3 has 14 amino acids.

This clonotype has more than one count but fewer than ten. The chain recombines TRBV2 with TRBJ2-5; possible D gene TRBD1, 6 bases. Deletions cut 7 bases from V and 5 bases from J, with 11 bases between. The CDR3 totals 12 residues. Germline CDR1 and CDR2: SNHLY and FYNNEI. The CDR3 loop reads CASMGAGETQYF. CDR3 nucleotide sequence: TGTGCCAGCATGGGGGCTGGCGAGACCCAGTACTTC.

This chain joins TRBV29-1 and TRBJ2-3; TRBD1 might be the D (6 bases). This CDR3 has 15 amino acids. V lost 5 bases and J 0 bases, leaving 15 bases between the germline ends. From germline, CDR1 is SQVTM and CDR2 ANQGSEA. The CDR3 region is CSVCPGATSTDTQYF. CDR3 DNA: TGCAGCGTTTGCCCAGGGGCGACTAGCACAGATACGCAGTATTTT.

Comments on this clonotype: A junction boundary mismatches the germline segment, possibly from a read error. The V gene is TRBV2, the J gene TRBJ1-2; D gene uncertain. CDR3 size: 13 residues. Per the germline V gene, CDR1 is SNHLY and CDR2 is FYNNEI. Written as DNA, the CDR3 is TGCGCGAACGGTGGAGAAATGAACTATGGCTACACCTTC. Amino acids: CANGGEMNYGYTF.

The CDR3 sequence is CASSILPGGANTGELFF. For the CDR3, the DNA is TGTGCCAGTAGTATACTGCCAGGGGGGGCGAACACCGGGGAGCTGTTTTTT. This chain connects TRBV19 to TRBJ2-2, with D perhaps given as TRBD1 or TRBD2 (7 bases each). Trimming stripped 2 bases from V and 0 bases from J, with 13 bases between. CDR3 length equals 17 residues. Looked up from germline, CDR1 is LNHDA and CDR2 is SQIVND (reference sequence). The full variable domain, completed using reference TRBV19 and TRBJ2-2, is DGGITQSPKYLFRKEGQNVTLSCEQNLNHDAMYWYRQDPGQGLRLIYYSQIVNDFQKGDIAEGYSVSREKKESFPLTVTSAQKNPTAFYLCASSILPGGANTGELFFGEGSRLTVL.

The chain has TRBV12-5 and TRBJ1-2, with TRBD1 as a possible D gene (5 bases). V was clipped by 1 base and J by 4 bases, with 25 bases between them. This CDR3 has 19 amino acids. In germline, CDR1 is LGHNT, CDR2 FRNRAP. The CDR3 nucleotides read TGTGCTAGTGGTTTGGAGGGGAGGGTAGGGGATAAGATTCCCTATGGCTACACCTTC. Translating gives CASGLEGRVGDKIPYGYTF. Based on the CDR3 plus reference TRBV12-5 and TRBJ1-2, the full variable domain is DARVTQTPRHKVTEMGQEVTMRCQPILGHNTVFWYRQTMMQGLELLAYFRNRAPLDDSGMPKDRFSAEMPDATLATLKIQPSEPRDSAVYFCASGLEGRVGDKIPYGYTFGSGTRLTVV.

This clonotype was seen a few times. V is TRBV7-8 and J is TRBJ2-3; D gene unclear. Deletions cut 3 bases from V and 2 bases from J, with 27 bases between. The CDR3 length is 20 residues. The germline CDR1 and CDR2 sequences are SGHVS and FQNEAQ. CDR3 amino acids: CASSLLEALSQMRNTDTQYF. Written as DNA, the CDR3 is TGTGCCAGCAGCTTGTTAGAAGCGCTGAGCCAAATGAGAAACACAGATACGCAGTATTTT.

This clonotype was counted only a few times. The chain employs TRBV11-3 and TRBJ2-3; maybe TRBD2 (6 bases). Trimming removed 1 base from V and 5 bases from J, with 16 bases in between. The CDR3 is 16 amino acids. Germline loops: CDR1 SGHNT, CDR2 YENEEA. CDR3 in DNA: TGTGCCAGCAGCTTAGGGGCGGAGGGAGCCGGAGATACGCAGTATTTT. Translated, it gives CASSLGAEGAGDTQYF.

CDR3: CASSAGADTQYF. CDR3 bases: TGTGCTAGTTCCGCCGGCGCAGATACGCAGTATTTT. The V gene is TRBV12-5, the J gene TRBJ2-3; D gene uncertain. The CDR3 length is 12 residues. Per the germline V gene, CDR1 is LGHNT and CDR2 is FRNRAP. V was cut by 8 bases and J by 4 bases, with 10 bases left in between.

The table lists this clonotype with a few counts. The rearrangement links TRBV7-2 to TRBJ1-1; 8 bases are shared with TRBD1. The CDR3 has 15 residues. J lost 0 bases, V lost 3 bases, and 3 bases had no gene match. The germline V gene encodes CDR1 SGHTA and CDR2 FQGNSA. This CDR3 is CASSLDRVMNTEAFF. DNA for the CDR3: TGTGCCAGCAGCTTGGACAGGGTTATGAACACTGAAGCTTTCTTT.

The chain carries TRBV10-1 and TRBJ2-7, with D hard to call. The CDR3 runs 15 residues. Trimming removed 8 bases at V and 4 bases at J, with 21 bases between. Germline CDR1 and CDR2: WNHNN and SYGVQD (reference sequence). This CDR3 reads CASVLSARAPYEQYV. CDR3 bases: TGCGCCAGCGTCCTGTCAGCCCGGGCACCGTACGAGCAGTACGTC.

The chain has TRBV24-1 and TRBJ2-3, with 8 positions matching TRBD2. The CDR3 covers 14 residues. After removal of 4 bases from V and 4 bases from J, the junction contained 3 bases not matched to a gene. CDR1 KGHDR and CDR2 SFDVKD come from the germline V gene. This chain's CDR3 is CATSESGSSDTQYF. In DNA, the CDR3 is TGTGCCACCAGTGAGAGCGGGAGCTCAGATACGCAGTATTTT.

This clonotype was counted many times. The rearrangement joins TRBV7-2 to TRBJ1-2; D gene ambiguous. The length of the CDR3 is 14 residues. CDR1 is SGHTA and CDR2 is FQGNSA in the germline V gene. Trimming took off 2 bases at V and 2 bases at J, with 9 bases between the two ends. CDR3 nucleotide sequence: TGTGCCAGCAGCTTAAAGGGATTAAACTATGGCTACACCTTC. Translating gives CASSLKGLNYGYTF.

This clonotype was recorded at least ten times. The chain links TRBV7-2 to TRBJ1-6; D not resolved. V shed 0 bases and J shed 8 bases, with 2 bases lying between them. The CDR3 runs to 12 residues. From germline, CDR1 is SGHTA and CDR2 FQGNSA. As DNA, the CDR3 is TGTGCCAGCAGCTTAGCCCATTCACCCCTCCACTTT. Its translation is CASSLAHSPLHF.